The T cell receptor (beta chain) under discussion was sequenced for a study of blood T cell repertoires in COVID-19. The overall study: From T cells, B-cell-depleted T cells, or PBMCs came the material, which was cDNA or gDNA.

Trimming shortened V by 2 bases and J by 2 bases, and 3 bases separated the two germline ends. In germline, CDR1 is MDHEN, CDR2 SYDVKM. The CDR3 is 12 amino acids. This table comes from immunoSEQ multiplex PCR, and its TCRdb copy is limited to in-frame clones, with some not included. The table includes 150,000 to 200,000 clones, 84% detected once. The J gene is TRBJ1-2, the V gene TRBV28; no clear D gene. This clonotype was sampled from a woman in her 70s with COVID-19, enrolled during active disease. The specimen sequenced was peripheral blood. CDR3 sequence (DNA): TGTGCCAGCAGTTTAGAGAACTATGGCTACACCTTC. Translating gives CASSLENYGYTF.